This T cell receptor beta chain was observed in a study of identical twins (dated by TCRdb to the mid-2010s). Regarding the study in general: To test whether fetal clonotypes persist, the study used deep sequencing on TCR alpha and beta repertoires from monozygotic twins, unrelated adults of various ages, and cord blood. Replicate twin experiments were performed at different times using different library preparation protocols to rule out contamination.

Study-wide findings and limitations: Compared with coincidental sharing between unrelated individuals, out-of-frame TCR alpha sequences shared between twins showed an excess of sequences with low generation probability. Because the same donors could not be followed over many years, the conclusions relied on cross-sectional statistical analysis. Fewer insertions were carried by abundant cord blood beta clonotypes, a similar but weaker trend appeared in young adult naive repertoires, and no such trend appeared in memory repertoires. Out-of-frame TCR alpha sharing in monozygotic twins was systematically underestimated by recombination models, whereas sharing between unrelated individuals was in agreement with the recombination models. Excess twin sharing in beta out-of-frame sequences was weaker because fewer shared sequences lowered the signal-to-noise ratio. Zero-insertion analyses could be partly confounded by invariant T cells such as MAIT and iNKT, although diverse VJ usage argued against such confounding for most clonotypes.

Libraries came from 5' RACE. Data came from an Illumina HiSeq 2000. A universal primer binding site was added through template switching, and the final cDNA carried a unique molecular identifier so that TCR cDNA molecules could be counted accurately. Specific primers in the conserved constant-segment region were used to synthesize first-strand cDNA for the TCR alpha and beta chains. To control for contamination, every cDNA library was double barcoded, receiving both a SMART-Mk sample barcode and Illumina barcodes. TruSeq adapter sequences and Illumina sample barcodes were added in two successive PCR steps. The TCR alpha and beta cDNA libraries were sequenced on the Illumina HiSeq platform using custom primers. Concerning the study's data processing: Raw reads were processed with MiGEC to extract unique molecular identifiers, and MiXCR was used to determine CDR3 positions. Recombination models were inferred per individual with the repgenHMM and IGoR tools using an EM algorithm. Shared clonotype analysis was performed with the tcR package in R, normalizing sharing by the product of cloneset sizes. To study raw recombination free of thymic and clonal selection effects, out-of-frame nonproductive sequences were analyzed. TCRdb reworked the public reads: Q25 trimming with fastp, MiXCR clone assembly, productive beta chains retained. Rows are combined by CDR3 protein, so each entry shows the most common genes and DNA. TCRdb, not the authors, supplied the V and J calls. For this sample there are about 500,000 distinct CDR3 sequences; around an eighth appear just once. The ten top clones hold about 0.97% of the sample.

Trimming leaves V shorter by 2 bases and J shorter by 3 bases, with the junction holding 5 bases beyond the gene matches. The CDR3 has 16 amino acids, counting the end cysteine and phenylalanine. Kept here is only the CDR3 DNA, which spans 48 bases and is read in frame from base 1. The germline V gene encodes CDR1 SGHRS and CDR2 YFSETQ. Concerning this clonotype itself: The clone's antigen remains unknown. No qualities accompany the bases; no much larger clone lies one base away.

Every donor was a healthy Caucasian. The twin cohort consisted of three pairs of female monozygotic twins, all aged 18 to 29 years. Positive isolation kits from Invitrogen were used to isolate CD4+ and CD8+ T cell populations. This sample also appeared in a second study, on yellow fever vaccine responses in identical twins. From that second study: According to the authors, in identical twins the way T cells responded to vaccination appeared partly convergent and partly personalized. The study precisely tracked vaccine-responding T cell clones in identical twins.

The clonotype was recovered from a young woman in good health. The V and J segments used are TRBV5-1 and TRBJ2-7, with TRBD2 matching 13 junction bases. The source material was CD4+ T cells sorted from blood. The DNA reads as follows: TGCGCCAGCAGCTTTGGACTAGCGGGAGATCGCTACGAGCAGTACTTC. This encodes CASSFGLAGDRYEQYF.